This is a list of T cell receptor beta chains from one sample in a study of low-dose radiotherapy and immunotherapy resistance in tumors. Using its own MiXCR run on the reads, TCRdb lists one record per CDR3 protein. Altogether around 57,000 distinct CDR3 sequences are present, approximately 31% being singletons, with the ten largest covering under 8.5%. The sample in question was PBMCs, obtained after low-dose radiotherapy plus immunotherapy. The receptors shown here come from a male donor with rectosigmoid adenocarcinoma. CDR3s include the opening cysteine and the closing phenylalanine or tryptophan. The order of the fields is V gene, J gene, CDR3 protein.

TRBV4-3	TRBJ2-7	CASSQDRGWKSYEQYF
TRBV6-2/TRBV6-3	TRBJ2-7	CASSTLTGRGYEQYF
TRBV7-2	TRBJ2-3	CASSSRPGDTQYF
TRBV4-3	TRBJ2-1	CASSQDRLAGGNEQFF
TRBV19	TRBJ2-1	CASSITAYNEQFF
TRBV6-1	TRBJ2-6	CASSEGGSGANVLTF
TRBV29-1	TRBJ1-1	CSVEKLAGDTEAFF
TRBV7-2	TRBJ2-5	CTSSPGQRQETQYF
TRBV12-3/TRBV12-4	TRBJ2-5	CASSLAGFLEETQYF
TRBV6-5	TRBJ2-4	CASSSGTSGIFQYF
TRBV10-3	TRBJ1-2	CAIKTGDYGYTF
TRBV28	TRBJ2-3	CASSLLGTGFDTQYF
TRBV1	TRBJ2-4	CASSQGAQGRKGKNIQYF
TRBV28	TRBJ1-2	CASSLRDRNHGYTF
TRBV7-6	TRBJ2-1	CASSLTLWGQENEQFF
TRBV5-1	TRBJ2-1	CASSLDLDRGIYNEQFF